One sample yielded the 20 T cell receptor beta chains listed below, sequenced in a study of blood T cell repertoires in COVID-19. The method was immunoSEQ multiplex PCR; TCRdb's version includes in-frame clones alone and lacks a portion of them. The sample has about 270,000 clones; 70% to 90% are singletons. Sample: PBMCs or T cells enriched from blood (not recorded which). All receptors derive from a woman aged 40 to 50 with acute COVID-19.

The chain uses TRBV7-9 and TRBJ1-5, with 7 bases aligning to TRBD1. With V trimmed by 2 bases and J by 1 base, 2 bases remained unmatched. This CDR3 is 15 amino acids long. Germline V gene sequence: CDR1 SEHNR, CDR2 FQNEAQ (reference sequence). Written as DNA, the CDR3 is TGTGCCAGCAGCTTACAGGGGGGCAGCAATCAGCCCCAGCATTTT. Residues: CASSLQGGSNQPQHF.

The J gene is TRBJ2-1, the V gene TRBV19; possible D gene TRBD2, 6 bases. CDR3 length: 15 amino acids. Per the germline V gene, CDR1 is LNHDA and CDR2 is SQIVND (reference sequence). Deletions cut 0 bases from V and 3 bases from J, with 9 bases between. The CDR3 DNA reads as TGTGCCAGTAGTATAGATGCGGGGAACTACAATGAGCAGTTCTTC. Protein product: CASSIDAGNYNEQFF.

This chain connects TRBV2 to TRBJ2-7, with D maybe TRBD2 (5 bases). Germline CDR1 and CDR2: SNHLY and FYNNEI. This CDR3 region has 13 residues. The V end lost 4 bases, the J end lost 11 bases, and 18 bases lay between the germline ends. This CDR3 is CASSGLGEGPEYV. DNA for the CDR3: TGTGCCAGCAGTGGGCTTGGCGAGGGTCCGGAGTACGTC.

The chain joins TRBV5-1 to TRBJ2-7; TRBD1 agrees at 9 bases. V gave up 4 bases and J gave up 5 bases; unmatched junction bases: 7. The germline V gene encodes CDR1 SGHRS and CDR2 YFSETQ. The length of the CDR3 is 14 residues. CDR3 protein: CASSPTGGLNEQYF. As DNA, the CDR3 is TGCGCCAGCAGCCCAACAGGGGGCTTGAACGAGCAGTACTTC.

The chain employs TRBV30 and TRBJ2-5; D is possibly TRBD2 (6 bases). Between the trimmed V and J ends, which lost 0 bases and 0 bases, there was a span of 11 bases. CDR1 and CDR2 from the germline V gene are GTSNPN and SVGIG (reference sequence). The CDR3 is 15 residues long. The CDR3 nucleotides are TGTGCCTGGAGTGTAGGGCTAGCGAACCAAGAGACCCAGTACTTC. It translates to CAWSVGLANQETQYF.

This chain connects TRBV6-5 to TRBJ2-7; maybe TRBD1 (7 bases). The CDR3 runs to 15 residues. Germline lookup yields CDR1 MNHEY and CDR2 SVGAGI. V dropped 5 bases and J dropped 4 bases, with 18 bases sitting between them. This chain's CDR3 is CASSTQGGYVYEQYF. CDR3 sequence (DNA): TGTGCCAGCAGTACCCAGGGGGGTTACGTTTACGAGCAGTACTTC.

This rearrangement joins TRBV18 to TRBJ2-2, with 11 bases identical to TRBD2. J gave up 2 bases and V 4 bases, and 9 bases lay outside the gene matches. The germline V gene has CDR1 KGHSH and CDR2 LQKENI. The CDR3 has 18 residues. The CDR3: CASSLLPRLAGNTGELFF. The DNA for the CDR3 is TGTGCCAGCTCACTTTTGCCGAGACTAGCGGGAAACACCGGGGAGCTGTTTTTT.

The chain combines TRBV5-1 with TRBJ2-7, with D possibly matching TRBD1 (5 bases). The V end was cut by 0 bases, the J end by 0 bases, with 13 bases between. Germline CDR1 SGHRS, CDR2 YFSETQ. This CDR3 has 16 amino acids. The CDR3 spells CASSLEAGFVSYEQYF. The CDR3 DNA follows: TGCGCCAGCAGCTTGGAGGCAGGGTTCGTCTCCTACGAGCAGTACTTC.

In this sample, this clone turned up once. The chain joins TRBV27 to TRBJ2-3; tentative D call: TRBD2 (6 bases). This CDR3 comprises 17 residues. V was clipped by 0 bases and J by 2 bases, with 15 bases between them. CDR1 and CDR2 from the germline V gene are MNHEY and SMNVEV (reference sequence). The CDR3: CASSLSAGLYLTDTQYF. Here the CDR3 DNA reads TGTGCCAGCAGTTTATCCGCGGGACTTTACCTCACAGATACGCAGTATTTT.

The genes are TRBV18 and TRBJ2-7; TRBD1 matches at 10 bases. In germline, CDR1 is KGHSH, CDR2 LQKENI. The CDR3 loop spans 15 amino acids. Trimming at V came to 1 base and at J to 5 bases, leaving 5 bases not matched to a gene. The chain's CDR3 is CASSPRGQGSDEQYF. Here the CDR3 DNA reads TGTGCCAGCTCACCACGGGGACAGGGGAGCGACGAGCAGTACTTC.

The chain has TRBV5-8 and TRBJ1-3, with 9 positions matching TRBD1. The junction had 8 bases not matched to a gene; V was cut back by 5 bases and J by 8 bases. The CDR3 has 14 residues. Germline V gene data show CDR1 as SGHTS and CDR2 as YDEGEE. The CDR3 nucleotides read TGTGCCAGCAGAACAGGGGGCAGGGGATACACCATATATTTT. It translates to CASRTGGRGYTIYF. Looking up the rest from reference TRBV5-8 and TRBJ1-3 gives the full variable domain: EAGVTQSPTHLIKTRGQQATLRCSPISGHTSVYWYQQALGLGLQFLLWYDEGEERNRGNFPPRFSGRQFPNYSSELNVNALELEDSALYLCASRTGGRGYTIYFGEGSWLTVV.

The chain carries TRBV7-8 and TRBJ2-1, with TRBD2 matching over 10 bases. Trimming took 2 bases from V and 4 from J; bases not matched to a gene: 5. This CDR3 is 16 amino acids long. The germline V gene has CDR1 SGHVS and CDR2 FQNEAQ. CDR3 DNA: TGTGCCAGCAGCTTACCTAGCGGGAGTACATACAATGAGCAGTTCTTC. It specifies CASSLPSGSTYNEQFF.

The chain couples TRBV7-9 to TRBJ1-3, with D tentatively TRBD1 (6 bases). V was shortened by 2 bases and J by 9 bases, with 11 bases between the two germline ends. Germline CDR1 SEHNR, CDR2 FQNEAQ (reference sequence). This CDR3 has 13 amino acids. The CDR3 nucleotides read TGTGCCAGCAGCTTACAGGGGTTGGGCACCATATATTTT. Protein sequence: CASSLQGLGTIYF.

This chain links TRBV24-1 with TRBJ1-2; TRBD1 matches 11 bases. The trim removed 0 bases at V and 7 bases at J, leaving 6 bases unmatched. Germline V gene data show CDR1 as KGHDR and CDR2 as SFDVKD. The CDR3 is 16 residues long. The CDR3 DNA reads TGTGCCACCAGTGATTTGGGACAGGGGGCGGGTACTGGCTACACCTTC. This sequence encodes CATSDLGQGAGTGYTF.

The rearrangement uses TRBV9 and TRBJ1-2; 9 bases match TRBD1. With V trimmed by 4 bases and J by 3 bases, 7 bases remained unmatched. CDR1 is SGDLS, CDR2 YYNGEE, per germline. This CDR3 is 15 amino acids long. The CDR3 nucleotides are TGTGCCAGCAGCCCACAGGGGGCCAGGTACTATGGCTACACCTTC. Its translation: CASSPQGARYYGYTF.

The chain is built from TRBV27 and TRBJ2-7; D may be TRBD2 (6 bases). V was clipped by 7 bases and J by 7 bases, with 14 bases between them. The CDR3 runs to 12 residues. Germline CDR1 MNHEY, CDR2 SMNVEV (reference sequence). The chain's CDR3 is CASKTGGDEQYV. The CDR3 coding sequence is TGTGCCAGCAAAACTGGAGGGGATGAGCAGTACGTC.

This chain links TRBV9 with TRBJ2-2; 7 nucleotides agree with TRBD1. V lost 6 bases, J lost 1 base, and 0 bases stayed unmatched. Germline V gives CDR1 SGDLS, CDR2 YYNGEE. This CDR3 has 13 residues. The chain's CDR3 is CASNRGNTGELFF. The CDR3 region has the DNA TGTGCCAGCAACAGGGGGAACACCGGGGAGCTGTTTTTT. Looking up the rest from reference TRBV9 and TRBJ2-2 gives the full variable domain: DSGVTQTPKHLITATGQRVTLRCSPRSGDLSVYWYQQSLDQGLQFLIQYYNGEERAKGNILERFSAQQFPDLHSELNLSSLELGDSALYFCASNRGNTGELFFGEGSRLTVL.

The J gene is TRBJ2-2, the V gene TRBV9; perhaps TRBD1 as D (5 bases). Germline V gene data show CDR1 as SGDLS and CDR2 as YYNGEE. V lost 0 bases and J lost 4, with 16 bases in between. CDR3 length equals 17 residues. CDR3 sequence reads: CASSVAASRRGTGELFF. As DNA, the CDR3 is TGTGCCAGCAGCGTAGCGGCGTCCCGAAGGGGCACCGGGGAGCTGTTTTTT.

This chain joins TRBV5-4 and TRBJ1-1, with no clear D. The CDR3 has 15 amino acids. The V end lost 0 bases, the J end lost 5 bases, and 14 bases lay between the germline ends. The germline gives CDR1 SGHNT, CDR2 YYREEE (reference sequence). The CDR3 region is CASSLAGLEVTEAFF. CDR3 in DNA: TGTGCCAGCAGCTTGGCGGGGTTAGAGGTAACTGAAGCTTTCTTT.

The chain recombines TRBV30 with TRBJ2-1; 9 bases are shared with TRBD2. CDR3 length equals 16 residues. The J segment lost 4 bases and the V segment lost 0 bases, leaving 7 bases of the junction unmatched. Germline V gene lookup returns CDR1 GTSNPN and CDR2 SVGIG (reference sequence). The CDR3 is CAWSVHLAGRYNEQFF. The CDR3 coding sequence is TGTGCCTGGAGTGTACACCTAGCGGGAAGATACAATGAGCAGTTCTTC. The variable domain in full, with the rest retrieved from reference TRBV30 and TRBJ2-1, is SQTIHQWPATLVQPVGSPLSLECTVEGTSNPNLYWYRQAAGRGLQLLFYSVGIGQISSEVPQNLSASRPQDRQFILSSKKLLLSDSGFYLCAWSVHLAGRYNEQFFGPGTRLTVL.